This entry lists 16 T cell receptor beta chains sequenced from one sample in a study of blood T cell repertoires in COVID-19. TCRdb keeps only in-frame clones here, not all; method: immunoSEQ multiplex PCR. The table shows approximately 120,000 clones, with about 77% occurring only once. Sequencing was performed on peripheral blood. The source is a man older than 75 with acute or convalescent COVID-19.

V and J are TRBV4-2 and TRBJ2-7; D is perhaps TRBD2 (5 bases). CDR1 is LGHNA and CDR2 is YNFKEQ in the germline V gene. This CDR3 is built from 14 residues. Trimming took 0 bases from V and 4 from J, leaving 10 bases between them. The CDR3 region is CASSQDRAAYEQYF. The CDR3 DNA is TGTGCCAGCAGCCAAGACAGAGCGGCTTACGAGCAGTACTTC.

The V call is TRBV4-1, the J call TRBJ2-3; 8 nucleotides agree with TRBD2. The ends lost 3 bases at V and 5 bases at J; junction bases unmatched: 13. This CDR3 is built from 17 residues. Germline CDR1 MGHRA, CDR2 YSYEKL. Here the CDR3 DNA reads TGCGCCAGCAGCCACCGGCTGGCGGGGGGTAGAGAAGATACGCAGTATTTT. It encodes CASSHRLAGGREDTQYF.

This chain links TRBV19 with TRBJ1-5; tentative D call: TRBD1 (6 bases). The germline CDR1 and CDR2 sequences are LNHDA and SQIVND (reference sequence). The CDR3 covers 15 residues. V lost 3 bases, J lost 4 bases, and 13 bases lay in between. CDR3 in DNA: TGTGCCAGTAGTATTAAGGACAGTTGGAATCAGCCCCAGCATTTT. Protein product: CASSIKDSWNQPQHF. The full variable domain, with the rest looked up from reference TRBV19 and TRBJ1-5, is DGGITQSPKYLFRKEGQNVTLSCEQNLNHDAMYWYRQDPGQGLRLIYYSQIVNDFQKGDIAEGYSVSREKKESFPLTVTSAQKNPTAFYLCASSIKDSWNQPQHFGDGTRLSIL.

The chain recombines TRBV12-3 or TRBV12-4 with TRBJ1-5; a possible D gene is TRBD1 (5 bases). The CDR3 is made up of 13 amino acids. Between the trimmed V and J ends, which lost 6 bases and 6 bases, there was a span of 12 bases. CDR3 region: CASRFGGGQPQHF. The CDR3 DNA follows: TGTGCCAGCAGATTCGGGGGAGGTCAGCCCCAGCATTTT.

The gene calls are TRBV2 and TRBJ1-4; 8 nucleotides align to TRBD1. Germline V gene lookup returns CDR1 SNHLY and CDR2 FYNNEI. The CDR3 has 14 amino acids. With 4 bases clipped from V and 8 bases from J, the junction kept 6 bases outside the gene matches. The DNA of the CDR3 is TGTGCCAGCAGTGCGGACAGGGTTGGAGAAAAACTGTTTTTT. It encodes CASSADRVGEKLFF.

This clone was recorded many times. The gene calls are TRBV6-1 and TRBJ1-5; 9 positions match TRBD1. The junction had 11 bases not matched to a gene; V was cut back by 4 bases and J by 1 base. This CDR3 contains 18 residues. Germline-derived CDR1 and CDR2 are MNHNS and SASEGT. The chain's CDR3 is CASSVGPGTGLSNQPQHF. CDR3 sequence (DNA): TGTGCCAGCAGTGTAGGACCCGGGACAGGGTTGAGCAATCAGCCCCAGCATTTT.

The chain recombines TRBV5-8 with TRBJ1-3, with D hard to call. Trimming took 0 bases from V and 0 from J, leaving 7 bases between them. Germline-derived CDR1 and CDR2 are SGHTS and YDEGEE. CDR3 size: 15 residues. The CDR3 region has the DNA TGTGCCAGCAGCTTGGGCAGAAACTCTGGAAACACCATATATTTT. Translation gives CASSLGRNSGNTIYF.

The chain combines TRBV5-1 with TRBJ1-1; 7 nucleotides line up with TRBD1. V was pared by 2 bases and J by 3 bases, with 4 bases of the junction left unmatched. The CDR3 runs 14 residues. Germline V gene lookup returns CDR1 SGHRS and CDR2 YFSETQ. The CDR3 loop reads CASSLRGGDTEAFF. As DNA, the CDR3 is TGCGCCAGCAGCTTAAGAGGGGGCGACACTGAAGCTTTCTTT.

This clone came up once. The CDR3 DNA follows: TGTGCCAGCAGCTTAGCGGGTAGAGGACGGGGGGGATCCTACAATGAGCAGTTCTTC. Its translation is CASSLAGRGRGGSYNEQFF. This chain links TRBV7-2 with TRBJ2-1, with 8 bases that match TRBD2. The CDR3 sequence is 19 residues long. Germline V gene sequence: CDR1 SGHTA, CDR2 FQGNSA. The V and J ends lost 0 bases and 1 base, in that order; junction bases with no gene match: 11.

The chain employs TRBV10-3 and TRBJ1-2; 7 nucleotides agree with TRBD1. The length of the CDR3 is 14 residues. The germline gives CDR1 ENHRY, CDR2 SYGVKD. The ends lost 4 bases at V and 3 bases at J; junction bases unmatched: 5. The chain's CDR3 is CAISVRDRDYGYTF. The CDR3 coding sequence is TGTGCCATCAGTGTACGGGACAGAGACTATGGCTACACCTTC.

The chain has TRBV15 and TRBJ2-7; no clear D. Per germline, CDR1 LNHNV and CDR2 YYDKDF (reference sequence). The CDR3 has 13 residues. Trimming left V 3 bases short and J 6 bases short, with 12 bases between. Here the CDR3 reads CATSRSLVREQYF. CDR3 sequence (DNA): TGTGCCACCAGCAGGTCGTTGGTGCGCGAGCAGTACTTC.

The chain carries TRBV12-3 or TRBV12-4 and TRBJ1-2; no definite D call. With 5 bases removed from V and 5 bases from J, the gap between germline ends came to 9 bases. This CDR3 contains 12 residues. The CDR3 bases are TGTGCCAGCAGTACACAGAGATATGGCTACACCTTC. Its protein is CASSTQRYGYTF.

The chain employs TRBV29-1 and TRBJ1-1; no definite D call. Trimming pared 0 bases from V and 3 bases from J, leaving 23 bases between. The germline CDR1 and CDR2 sequences are SQVTM and ANQGSEA. The CDR3 is 18 residues long. CDR3 protein: CSVEETRQVRRMDTEAFF. In nucleotides, the CDR3 is TGCAGCGTTGAAGAAACGCGTCAGGTTAGACGCATGGACACTGAAGCTTTCTTT. The entire variable domain, with the rest obtained from reference TRBV29-1 and TRBJ1-1, is as follows: SAVISQKPSRDICQRGTSLTIQCQVDSQVTMMFWYRQQPGQSLTLIATANQGSEATYESGFVIDKFPISRPNLTFSTLTVSNMSPEDSSIYLCSVEETRQVRRMDTEAFFGQGTRLTVV.

V usage is TRBV18 and J usage is TRBJ1-1, with 7 bases matching TRBD1. Germline CDR1 KGHSH, CDR2 LQKENI. The junction had 5 bases not matched to a gene; V was cut back by 1 base and J by 3 bases. The CDR3 extends over 15 amino acids. The CDR3 region has the DNA TGTGCCAGCTCACCACTTACAGGGGCGGACACTGAAGCTTTCTTT. Protein: CASSPLTGADTEAFF.

This clone appeared a single time. V gene TRBV24-1 combines with J gene TRBJ1-1, with TRBD1 identical over 7 bases. CDR1 KGHDR and CDR2 SFDVKD come from the germline V gene. V was clipped by 6 bases and J by 4 bases; unmatched bases: 7. The CDR3 sequence is 14 residues long. The CDR3 DNA reads TGTGCCACCAGTCAGGGGGGCAGGGGCACTGAAGCTTTCTTT. Its protein product is CATSQGGRGTEAFF.

CDR3 region: CASSTGDGYYEQYF. The DNA of the CDR3 is TGCGCCAGCAGCACAGGGGACGGATACTACGAGCAGTACTTC. The chain links TRBV5-1 to TRBJ2-7; 7 bases match TRBD1. Per the germline V gene, CDR1 is SGHRS and CDR2 is YFSETQ. The CDR3 is 14 amino acids. Trimming at V came to 4 bases and at J to 3 bases, leaving 7 bases not matched to a gene.